This TCR beta chain appears in the sequencing data of a study of cytomegalovirus exposure and HLA in healthy donors (dated by TCRdb to 2016 to 2017). Notes on the research overall: In an earlier analysis of 587 of the donors, approximately 260 Gb of sequence data and approximately 120 million unique TCR beta sequences from about 190 million T cells were reported. The study aimed to test whether cataloging public T cell receptors could reveal signatures of past pathogen exposure. Roughly 5 DR-DQ haplotypes were handled as single units for association and clustering, since linkage in the cohort was strong. Of the 300 to 450 genotyped donors, about 84% fell in the genetic ancestry cluster associated with self-reported Caucasian donors. An earlier analysis of some 500 of the donors applied high-throughput TCR beta sequencing to assess whether each TCR beta V gene segment acted as functional or pseudogenic. On average, over 200,000 unique TCR beta nucleotide sequences were sequenced per donor among more than 350 genotyped donors of the cohort, with roughly a sixth of those sequences being non-productive. HLA typing included class I and class II loci at four-digit resolution. A later analysis re-examined previously published TCR beta repertoires from just over 650 donors and added high-resolution HLA genotyping to investigate patterns of TCR occurrence. Genome-wide SNP genotypes for about 60% of the roughly 670 donors were used in a later genetic analysis, which treated that subset as a discovery cohort. The number of donors typed differed by locus, with 629-630 for A, B, C, DRB1 and DQB1, around 500 for DQA1, approximately 570 for DPA1, and roughly 450 for DPB1. Alongside the repertoire data, information on donor age, sex, ethnicity and CMV serostatus was compiled. Rather than using new phenotypic data, the later analysis identified candidate immune exposures from TCR beta sequences and from how often those sequences occurred across donors. A separate validation cohort of about 110 different subjects was used in addition to the approximately 700-subject first cohort. All discovery cohort repertoires had been generated using a single sequencing platform. The study used immunosequencing to profile the T cell repertoires of about 670 subjects and linked those repertoires to cytomegalovirus serostatus. An early release that covered some 630 HLA-typed donors contained around 300 gigabases of sequencing data and 80 million or so unique TCR sequences. To predict cytomegalovirus infection status, the study brought together high-throughput TCR immunosequencing, statistical association of individual TCRs with disease status, and machine learning.

In total, around 600 healthy bone marrow donors made up the cohort. At the time of sampling, all cohort members were nominally healthy, though unrecorded immune exposures were likely present. The donor was CMV seropositive and was included in the group of almost 300 seropositive cohort members. A peripheral blood sample was provided by each donor, and peripheral blood mononuclear cells were used for TCR beta sequencing. Genomic DNA was extracted from the blood cell samples with the Qiagen DNeasy Blood Extraction Kit. The table lists this clone with a few counts. Its antigen is not yet known. This CDR3 fails to terminate in the conserved phenylalanine or tryptophan, so it likely reflects a read error. Receptors were amplified or captured by the immunoSEQ multiplex PCR assay. For the multiplex PCR, a mixture combining 60 forward primers for TCR Vbeta segments and 13 reverse primers for TCR Jbeta segments was used. A multiplex PCR assay on genomic DNA amplified the CDR3 region of rearranged TCR beta genes. The Illumina HiSeq System was used to sequence the amplified TCR beta libraries as 87-base-pair reads. The study's processing was this. In a later analysis, 80 million or so unique TCR beta chains were counted across the roughly 670 repertoires, and roughly 10 million of these chains were shared by at least two donors. Raw reads were error-corrected and collapsed into unique sequences with a nearest-neighbor algorithm that merged closely related sequences to remove PCR and sequencing errors. Alignment of CDR3 sequences to IMGT reference sequences was used to assign V, D and J gene segments. For a sequence to be retained, a match of at least six nucleotides was required to both a V gene segment and a J gene segment. A rearrangement counted as productive if the CDR3 had no stop codons and remained in frame with V and J, and every other rearrangement counted as non-productive. Following IMGT convention, CDR3 was defined as the stretch from the second conserved V-encoded cysteine up to the conserved J-encoded phenylalanine. Sequences without an unambiguous match to a single V gene segment were excluded from the earlier analysis of several hundred of the donors. An earlier analysis of several hundred of the donors called V segments functional above 56.7% productive rearrangements and segregating when the between-donor standard deviation exceeded 5%. A statistical classification framework was built for diagnosing cytomegalovirus status from the catalog of TCR beta chain sequences. In a later analysis, TCR nucleotide sequences were compared against IMGT/GENE-DB human TR gene sequences so that V and J genes could be assigned. The TCRdist pipeline was used in a later analysis to assign CDR3 sequences and most-parsimonious VDJ recombination scenarios. A later analysis defined each TCR beta chain by its CDR3 amino acid sequence plus V-gene family, and excluded reads lacking a unique V-gene family. As a way to deal with suspected cross-contamination and a sequencing artifact, a later analysis dropped roughly 620 nucleotide sequences that were highly shared and had low generation probability. In a later analysis, a clonal expansion index for each public chain was calculated from normalized within-repertoire ranks of inferred template counts. In a later analysis, generation probabilities were computed using a VDJ recombination model fitted to out-of-frame rearrangements, and the results were checked against IGoR. In a later analysis, TCR-TCR, TCR-HLA and TCR-CMV co-occurrence was scored with hypergeometric tests, and a repertoire-size bias correction was applied to TCR pairs. A later analysis estimated false discovery rates by permuting HLA or CMV assignments 20 times. In a later analysis, co-occurring TCRs were grouped using DBSCAN, and TCRdist sequence similarity was added for clustering within HLA-allele-positive subsets. For co-occurrence clustering, repertoires with fewer than 30,000 or more than 120,000 public chains were excluded, along with five repertoires with anomalous nucleotide sharing. TCRdb obtained this table from immuneACCESS and retained in-frame rearrangements with V and J assigned. These tables miss some clones; where compared with another copy, unresolved V genes account for less than half of the shortfall, and the remainder is unexplained. The D gene and trimming were derived from the DNA, and the V and J assignments and clone size from that table. Here the sample has 95,000 to 150,000 clones; over 8.5% occur a single time. The ten top clones hold around 5.8% of the sample.

The research as a whole found: A further reported finding was that TCR beta sequences accurately predicted the HLA-A and HLA-B alleles for most subjects in the first cohort. Most TCR sequences were observed very rarely across donors, whereas some public TCRs were present in many individuals. In a later analysis, several top co-occurrence clusters were reported to appear linked to parvovirus B19, influenza, CMV and Epstein-Barr virus. The earlier analysis of about 600 of the donors excluded roughly 16 rarely observed V segments, including chromosome 9 orphons, because counts were too low. In this cohort, only TCR beta chains were sequenced, and detectable features were limited by the absence of alpha or paired-chain data. In a later genetic analysis, fewer N-insertions in productive TCRs were reported among donors in an Asian-associated ancestry cluster than the roughly 700-donor mean. A total of about 180 TCR beta chains were listed by the study as associated with cytomegalovirus. According to the authors, the approach could potentially be generalized to other disease states and immunological phenotypes. Compared with equally common non-associated chains, HLA-associated TCR beta chains in a later analysis were more clonally expanded and had lower generation probabilities. Some IMGT-functional V segments, including TRBV6-2 and TRBV6-3, could not be told apart with the 87-base-pair reads, so those segments were excluded. CMV serostatus was the only immune exposure information available for the cohort. In vitro tests confirmed that a few of the cytomegalovirus-associated TCR beta chains recognize cytomegalovirus antigens. Because some donors lacked HLA typing at each locus, the association tests relied only on the typed subset. Roughly uniform sequencing depth across donors was assumed in presence/absence analyses, although this assumption may not hold. At a false discovery rate of 0.05, a later analysis linked approximately 18,000 TCR beta sequences to specific HLA alleles. Correlated functional status among segregating V segments might reflect linkage disequilibrium, but an unknown experimental factor could not be ruled out. In a later analysis, TCR association rates were found to vary across HLA loci, with the most associated TCRs seen for DRB1 alleles and the fewest for HLA-C alleles. An association between a missense DCLRE1C variant and V-gene and J-gene trimming of TCR beta chains was found in a later genetic analysis and replicated in an independent cohort. In a later analysis, most CMV-associated TCR beta chains were found to appear HLA-restricted, with HLA associations seemingly driven largely by CMV exposure. The classifier was reported to diagnose cytomegalovirus status with high specificity and sensitivity in both the original and validation cohorts. Strong co-occurrence of HLA alleles, especially DR and DQ, made assigning TCR associations to individual alleles difficult. Broadly in line with IMGT annotations, most TCR beta V segments showed up in productive rearrangements about 90% or about 30% of the time in an earlier analysis of a few hundred of the donors. The sequencing pipeline was judged likely to have produced a cluster of highly shared sequence variants as a technical artifact.

V is pruned by 6 bases and J by 3 bases, leaving 1 base of the junction without a gene match. The germline V gene provides CDR1 MRHNA and CDR2 SNTAGT. Ends included, the CDR3 has 13 residues. The sequence is cut down to CDR3 DNA, 39 bases in frame from base 1. The sequence derives from a woman in her 40s in good health and CMV-seropositive. Material for sequencing was PBMCs. This chain is built from TRBV6-4 and TRBJ1-4; 7 central nucleotides agree with TRBD1. This receptor carries the CDR3 CASSTGANEKLFV. The DNA is as follows: TGTGCCAGCAGCACAGGGGCTAATGAAAAACTGTTTGTT.